A selection of T cell receptor beta chains follows, all from one sample in a study of radiation and T cells in renal cell carcinoma. TCRdb's table, derived via immunoSEQ multiplex PCR, lists solely in-frame clones and lacks some. The sample holds 18,000 or so clones, 50% to 70% seen once. The sequencing here drew on tumor tissue, taken from a patient whose treatment included radiotherapy and nephrectomy. These receptors were obtained from a man aged 45-65 years with renal cell carcinoma. Both conserved end residues are part of each CDR3. The D gene is left open where the match is weak. Not all rows give a size; the values are once, few, many and, for expanded clones, a class.

D,V,size,J,CDR3,DNA
TRBD1,TRBV27,few,TRBJ1-1,CASTLTGGAGEAFF,TGTGCCAGCACTTTGACAGGGGGCGCCGGGGAAGCTTTCTTT
NA,TRBV5-5,NA,TRBJ1-2,CASSLRQIDNYGYTF,TGTGCCAGCAGCTTGCGACAGATCGACAACTATGGCTACACCTTC
TRBD1,TRBV15,NA,TRBJ2-1,CATRTGTGPYNEQFF,TGTGCCACCAGGACCGGGACAGGGCCCTACAATGAGCAGTTCTTC
TRBD2,TRBV7-9,NA,TRBJ2-1,CGSKRSSGYNEQFF,TGTGGTTCTAAGAGGTCTAGCGGATACAATGAGCAGTTCTTC
NA,TRBV6-5,NA,TRBJ2-7,CASSYDGRSYEQYF,TGTGCCAGCAGTTACGACGGACGGTCCTACGAGCAGTACTTC
NA,TRBV7-7,NA,TRBJ2-5,CASSLSTETQYF,TGTGCTAGCAGCTTAAGTACAGAGACCCAGTACTTC
NA,TRBV6-5,few,TRBJ1-1,CVTMGSPYTEAFF,TGTGTCACTATGGGGAGCCCCTACACTGAAGCTTTCTTT
TRBD1,TRBV7-8,many,TRBJ1-2,CASSIDRANLNYGYTF,TGTGCCAGCAGCATCGACAGGGCAAATCTAAACTATGGCTACACCTTC
NA,TRBV9,few,TRBJ1-1,CASSPYLTVNTEAFF,TGTGCCAGCAGCCCGTACCTGACAGTGAACACTGAAGCTTTCTTT
TRBD2,TRBV7-2,NA,TRBJ2-5,CASSLQGLAGGETQYF,TGTGCCAGCAGCTTACAGGGACTAGCGGGGGGGGAGACCCAGTACTTC
NA,TRBV6-6,NA,TRBJ1-4,CASSDASGFNEKLFF,TGTGCCAGCAGTGACGCATCAGGGTTTAATGAAAAACTGTTTTTT
NA,TRBV5-1,NA,TRBJ1-1,CASSSARYGQTNTEAFF,TGCGCCAGCAGCTCGGCGAGGTACGGACAGACGAACACTGAAGCTTTCTTT
NA,TRBV29-1,NA,TRBJ2-4,CSVEADGAKNIQYF,TGCAGCGTTGAAGCCGACGGAGCCAAAAACATTCAGTACTTC
TRBD2,TRBV10-3,once,TRBJ2-1,CAISELAGEQFF,TGTGCCATCAGTGAGTTAGCGGGGGAGCAGTTCTTC
NA,TRBV18,few,TRBJ1-1,CASSPRETEAFF,TGTGCCAGCTCTCCCAGGGAAACTGAAGCTTTCTTT
NA,TRBV6-1,NA,TRBJ2-6,CASSGRAQTGANVLTF,TGTGCCAGCAGTGGAAGGGCACAGACTGGGGCCAACGTCCTGACTTTC
TRBD1,TRBV10-3,NA,TRBJ1-2,CAISDRGDNYGYTF,TGTGCCATCAGTGACAGGGGGGACAACTATGGCTACACCTTC
NA,TRBV21-1,NA,TRBJ1-6,CASLTGRFLPLHF,TGTGCCAGTCTGACAGGCAGATTTTTGCCCCTCCACTTT
TRBD1,TRBV6-5,few,TRBJ1-6,CASSYTGTGIDSPLHF,TGTGCCAGCAGTTATACCGGGACAGGGATTGATTCACCCCTCCACTTT
NA,TRBV4-1,few,TRBJ2-5,CASSQFRGETQYF,TGCGCCAGCAGCCAATTCAGAGGGGAGACCCAGTACTTC
TRBD2,TRBV2,medium-sized,TRBJ2-3,CASRGKTSGVSSTDTQYF,TGTGCCAGCAGGGGGAAGACTAGCGGGGTTTCTAGCACAGATACGCAGTATTTT
NA,TRBV6-5,NA,TRBJ1-1,CASSYQGMNTEAFF,TGTGCCAGCAGTTATCAGGGTATGAACACTGAAGCTTTCTTT
TRBD1,TRBV28,NA,TRBJ1-5,CASSTPSGGTQPQHF,TGTGCCAGCAGTACCCCCTCAGGGGGTACTCAGCCCCAGCATTTT
TRBD2,TRBV11-2,few,TRBJ2-3,CASSLDPPHAGAPDTQYF,TGTGCCAGCAGCTTAGACCCCCCTCACGCGGGAGCACCAGATACGCAGTATTTT
TRBD1,TRBV6-5,NA,TRBJ2-7,CAIRDRSSYEQYF,TGTGCCATCAGGGACAGGTCATCCTACGAGCAGTACTTC
NA,TRBV19,once,TRBJ2-7,CASRACRGQYF,TGTGCCAGCCGAGCATGTCGGGGGCAGTACTTC
NA,TRBV6-1,few,TRBJ2-7,CASSELWGYEQYF,TGTGCCAGCAGTGAACTTTGGGGGTACGAGCAGTACTTC
TRBD2,TRBV5-1,NA,TRBJ2-2,CASSSSSGVNTGELFF,TGCGCCAGCAGCTCATCTAGCGGGGTGAACACCGGGGAGCTGTTTTTT
NA,TRBV4-1,NA,TRBJ1-6,CASSQPPNIETPLHF,TGCGCCAGCAGCCAGCCCCCGAATATTGAGACACCCCTCCACTTT
TRBD2,TRBV9,medium-sized,TRBJ2-7,CASSPLGGRGLAGGPEQYF,TGTGCCAGCAGCCCCTTAGGGGGACGAGGACTAGCGGGAGGGCCCGAGCAGTACTTC
NA,TRBV27,NA,TRBJ1-2,CASRAHGRGYGYTF,TGTGCCAGCAGGGCACATGGACGGGGCTATGGCTACACCTTC
TRBD1,TRBV23-1,few,TRBJ1-6,CASSPKGAVENSPLHF,TGCGCCAGCAGTCCGAAGGGGGCAGTGGAGAATTCACCCCTCCACTTT
NA,TRBV7-2,NA,TRBJ1-5,CASSLAPQPQHF,TGTGCCAGCAGCTTAGCTCCTCAGCCCCAGCATTTT
TRBD2,TRBV5-1,NA,TRBJ2-2,CASSDLGTSTFGGELFF,TGCGCCAGCAGCGACCTTGGGACTAGTACTTTCGGGGGGGAGCTGTTTTTT
TRBD2,TRBV20-1,NA,TRBJ2-1,CSARAGTREFF,TGCAGTGCTAGGGCCGGGACTAGGGAATTCTTC
TRBD2,TRBV5-6,NA,TRBJ2-5,CASSSLTSGLQETQYF,TGTGCCAGCAGCTCCTTGACTAGCGGGCTTCAAGAGACCCAGTACTTC
TRBD1,TRBV19,NA,TRBJ2-1,CASSIGGQGANEQFF,TGTGCCAGTAGTATAGGGGGACAGGGGGCCAATGAGCAGTTCTTC
NA,TRBV19,once,TRBJ1-5,CASSWRRELSSNQPQHF,TGTGCCAGTAGCTGGAGGAGGGAACTCTCTAGCAATCAGCCCCAGCATTTT
TRBD2,TRBV14,NA,TRBJ2-3,CASSSRLAGTDTQYF,TGTGCCAGCAGCTCGCGACTAGCAGGCACAGATACGCAGTATTTT
NA,TRBV7-2,medium-sized,TRBJ2-3,CASSPQGISTDTQYF,TGTGCCAGCAGCCCGCAGGGGATTAGCACAGATACGCAGTATTTT
TRBD2,TRBV29-1,NA,TRBJ2-1,CSVDGLADNEQFF,TGCAGCGTTGATGGACTAGCGGACAATGAGCAGTTCTTC
NA,TRBV15,NA,TRBJ2-2,CATSRVFIANTGELFF,TGTGCCACCAGCAGAGTGTTTATAGCGAACACCGGGGAGCTGTTTTTT
NA,TRBV5-1,NA,TRBJ2-3,CASSSSARDSTDTQYF,TGCGCCAGCAGCTCCAGCGCTCGGGACAGCACAGATACGCAGTATTTT
NA,TRBV5-4,NA,TRBJ2-6,CASSRGTDLSGANVLTF,TGTGCCAGCAGCCGCGGGACAGACCTCTCTGGGGCCAACGTCCTGACTTTC
NA,TRBV5-1,NA,TRBJ2-2,CASTWRSQGTGELFF,TGCGCCAGCACCTGGCGGAGCCAGGGAACCGGGGAGCTGTTTTTT
NA,TRBV6-5,NA,TRBJ2-4,CASSLGGAVNIQYF,TGTGCCAGCAGTTTGGGGGGGGCGGTTAACATTCAGTACTTC
NA,TRBV7-6,once,TRBJ2-7,CASSLDRGPYEQYF,TGTGCCAGCAGCTTAGATAGGGGTCCCTACGAGCAGTACTTC
NA,TRBV6-1,NA,TRBJ2-7,CASSELADPAYEQYF,TGTGCCAGCAGTGAATTGGCAGACCCCGCCTACGAGCAGTACTTC
TRBD2,TRBV9,NA,TRBJ2-5,CASSGGTSSQSTQYF,TGTGCCAGCAGCGGGGGGACTAGCTCCCAGTCGACCCAGTACTTC
TRBD2,TRBV5-1,NA,TRBJ2-1,CASSWGSGVTYNEQFF,TGCGCCAGCAGCTGGGGTAGCGGGGTGACCTACAATGAGCAGTTCTTC
NA,TRBV28,few,TRBJ1-2,CASSPANYGYTF,TGTGCCAGCAGTCCGGCTAACTATGGCTACACCTTC
TRBD1,TRBV10-3,NA,TRBJ2-3,CAISDPGQGTDTQYF,TGTGCCATCAGTGACCCGGGACAGGGCACAGATACGCAGTATTTT
NA,TRBV28,NA,TRBJ1-2,CASSLQGSYGYTF,TGTGCCAGCAGTCTTCAGGGGAGCTATGGCTACACCTTC
NA,TRBV6-1,NA,TRBJ1-2,CASRNRMDLYGYTF,TGTGCCAGCAGGAACCGGATGGATCTCTATGGCTACACCTTC
TRBD2,TRBV19,NA,TRBJ2-7,CASSIDVLAGYYEQYF,TGTGCCAGTAGTATAGATGTACTAGCGGGATACTACGAGCAGTACTTC